One sample yielded the 7 T cell receptor beta chains listed below, sequenced in a study of cytomegalovirus exposure and HLA in healthy donors. The PCR made use of 60 Vbeta and 13 Jbeta primers. The assay was immunoSEQ multiplex PCR, and TCRdb's table has in-frame clones only and misses some. The table lists roughly 84,000 clones, around 68% of them singletons, with 15% in the top ten. Sequenced sample: PBMCs. The receptors derive from a woman between 40 and 55 years old in good health and CMV-seropositive.

The V gene is TRBV7-2, the J gene TRBJ2-2; 11 bases align to TRBD2. CDR3 length equals 17 residues. Germline CDR1 and CDR2: SGHTA and FQGNSA. V dropped 5 bases and J dropped 4; count of bases not matched to a gene: 9. In DNA form, the CDR3 reads TGTGCCAGCAGCCCGTCACGACTAGCGGGGAGCACCGGGGAGCTGTTTTTT. It encodes CASSPSRLAGSTGELFF.

The chain combines TRBV10-3 with TRBJ1-2; TRBD1 agrees at 11 bases. With 5 bases clipped from V and 8 bases from J, the junction kept 13 bases outside the gene matches. The CDR3 runs 16 residues. Germline CDR1 reads ENHRY; CDR2 reads SYGVKD. CDR3: CAISPGQGARLRGYTF. The CDR3 nucleotides read TGTGCCATCAGTCCAGGACAGGGGGCGCGATTGAGGGGCTACACCTTC.

J is TRBJ2-1 and V is TRBV27, with D possibly TRBD1 on 7 matching bases. The V end lost 5 bases, the J end lost 7 bases, and 12 bases lay between the germline ends. This CDR3 region has 13 residues. CDR1 is MNHEY and CDR2 is SMNVEV in the germline V gene (reference sequence). The CDR3 spells CASSPPGGNEQFF. CDR3 bases: TGTGCCAGCAGTCCCCCAGGGGGGAATGAGCAGTTCTTC.

The J gene is TRBJ1-4, the V gene TRBV7-2; the D is unclear. Germline V lookup: CDR1 SGHTA, CDR2 FQGNSA. V was cut by 1 base and J by 8 bases, with 11 bases left in between. The CDR3 has 14 amino acids. CDR3 in amino acids: CASSLGGWREKLFF. CDR3 nucleotide sequence: TGTGCCAGCAGCTTAGGCGGATGGAGAGAAAAACTGTTTTTT.

The genes are TRBV18 and TRBJ2-6; no definite D call. V lost 2 bases and J 4 bases, leaving 18 bases between the germline ends. Germline CDR1 reads KGHSH; CDR2 reads LQKENI. There are 18 residues in the CDR3. The CDR3 reads CASSPFSSRVAGANVLTF. As DNA, the CDR3 is TGTGCCAGCTCACCATTTTCCTCCCGGGTTGCCGGGGCCAACGTCCTGACTTTC.

This sequence joins TRBV7-8 and TRBJ2-5; no clear D. Trimming pared 2 bases from V and 2 bases from J, leaving 9 bases between. Germline V gene sequence: CDR1 SGHVS, CDR2 FQNEAQ. There are 14 residues in the CDR3. CDR3 sequence reads: CASSLTPGQETQYF. The DNA for the CDR3 is TGTGCCAGCAGCTTAACTCCCGGTCAAGAGACCCAGTACTTC.

V is TRBV2 and J is TRBJ1-4, with 12 positions matching TRBD1. V lost 7 bases and J lost 4; bases outside the gene matches: 16. The CDR3 totals 19 residues. Germline V gene lookup returns CDR1 SNHLY and CDR2 FYNNEI. As DNA, the CDR3 is TGTGCCAGCACTGGAAATCTCCGGGACAGGGGGCTGAATAATGAAAAACTGTTTTTT. This codes for CASTGNLRDRGLNNEKLFF.